This T cell receptor beta chain was recorded in a study of T cell responses to AZD1222 COVID-19 vaccine. Overall study results and limits: The sample set comprised mostly white British donors with more females, and clonal diversity was possibly underestimated. Spike-specific TCR breadth and depth went up after people got two AZD1222 doses. Spike-wide coverage was observed for vaccine-associated CD4 TCRs, with dominant responses at 160-218 and 743-854.

In the case of this clone: Its antigen is unidentified.

Per the germline V gene, CDR1 is SGHTA and CDR2 is FQGNSA. The CDR3 length is 16 residues. Trimming removed 5 bases from V and 2 bases from J; junction bases left unmatched: 12. Using immunoSEQ multiplex PCR, the repertoire was profiled, and TCRdb retains in-frame clones only, with some absent. Of about 150,000 clones listed, approximately 90% are singletons. This sequence joins TRBV7-2 and TRBJ2-7; TRBD2 agrees at 7 bases. This sample comprised peripheral blood, obtained on day 0 of AZD1222 vaccination. This clonotype was obtained from an adult in good health. CDR3 residues: CASSLPSSGGTYEQYF. In DNA, the CDR3 is TGTGCCAGCAGCCTACCCTCATCCGGGGGGACCTACGAGCAGTACTTC.